Following are 25 T cell receptor beta chains from one sample sequenced in a study of cytomegalovirus exposure and HLA in healthy donors. The PCR had 60 Vbeta and 13 Jbeta primers. The repertoire was sequenced with immunoSEQ multiplex PCR; TCRdb's copy has only in-frame clones and lacks some. Counted here are under 150,000 clones, roughly 80% occurring once; the ten biggest clones make up roughly 1.8%. Sequencing input: PBMCs. These receptors all come from a woman between 40 and 55 years old in good health and CMV-seronegative.

The V call is TRBV29-1, the J call TRBJ2-3, with D possibly being TRBD2 (6 bases). This CDR3 spans 13 amino acids. V was shortened by 4 bases and J by 4 bases, with 12 bases between the two germline ends. CDR1 and CDR2 (germline): SQVTM, ANQGSEA. This CDR3 reads CSVGLEAADTQYF. The CDR3 DNA follows: TGCAGCGTTGGACTAGAGGCAGCAGATACGCAGTATTTT.

The V and J genes are TRBV5-4 and TRBJ2-5; 8 nucleotides match TRBD2. The ends lost 6 bases at V and 9 bases at J; junction bases unmatched: 16. Germline CDR1 and CDR2: SGHNT and YYREEE (reference sequence). The CDR3 has 15 residues. The CDR3 DNA sequence: TGTGCCAGCACCATCGGGGGGGGCGCGGATCGGGCCCAGTACTTC. This encodes CASTIGGGADRAQYF.

V and J are TRBV27 and TRBJ1-4, with D possibly matching TRBD1 (6 bases). Germline CDR1 and CDR2: MNHEY and SMNVEV (reference sequence). This CDR3 spans 14 amino acids. V shed 2 bases and J shed 8 bases, with 12 bases lying between them. In DNA, the CDR3 is TGTGCCAGCAGTTTACAGGGGATAGGGGAAAAACTGTTTTTT. Translated, it gives CASSLQGIGEKLFF.

The rearrangement links TRBV18 to TRBJ1-1; possibly TRBD1 for D (6 bases). Germline V gene data show CDR1 as KGHSH and CDR2 as LQKENI. V was trimmed by 5 bases and J by 3 bases, leaving 16 bases between them. This CDR3 comprises 15 residues. The CDR3 DNA follows: TGTGCCAGCTCATTACTGGACAGCCAGTACACTGAAGCTTTCTTT. This gives the protein CASSLLDSQYTEAFF.

The sample holds one count of this clone. The chain links TRBV10-3 to TRBJ1-4; 9 bases fit TRBD1. Germline V CDR1 and CDR2: ENHRY, SYGVKD. The CDR3 sequence is 17 residues long. The ends lost 6 bases at V and 5 bases at J; junction bases unmatched: 13. The CDR3 region has the DNA TGTGCCATCAGCCCCGGACAGGGGCGGGGCCCCAATGAAAAACTGTTTTTT. Its translation: CAISPGQGRGPNEKLFF.

This clone was found a few times. The rearrangement uses TRBV6-1 and TRBJ1-5, with D possibly TRBD1 on 5 matching bases. Trimming cost V 1 base and J 4 bases, with 14 bases left between them. The CDR3 contains 16 residues. CDR1 is MNHNS, CDR2 SASEGT, per germline. The CDR3 region is CASSEDGRGWNQPQHF. In DNA, the CDR3 is TGTGCCAGCAGTGAAGATGGGAGGGGTTGGAATCAGCCCCAGCATTTT.

A few counts support this clone. The chain has TRBV27 and TRBJ1-3; tentatively, D is TRBD1 (5 bases). V was trimmed by 2 bases and J by 4 bases, leaving 9 bases between them. Germline-derived CDR1 and CDR2 are MNHEY and SMNVEV (reference sequence). This CDR3 region has 14 residues. The CDR3 protein is CASSLQGWGNTIYF. The DNA of the CDR3 is TGTGCCAGCAGTTTACAGGGCTGGGGAAACACCATATATTTT.

This clone has a single count. The chain links TRBV29-1 to TRBJ2-3, with 13 bases aligning to TRBD2. Trimming removed 7 bases from V and 0 bases from J; junction bases left unmatched: 4. Germline V CDR1 and CDR2: SQVTM, ANQGSEA. The CDR3 covers 15 residues. CDR3 region: CSARTSGSSTDTQYF. The CDR3 DNA reads TGCAGCGCCCGGACTAGCGGGAGTAGCACAGATACGCAGTATTTT.

The rearrangement joins TRBV28 to TRBJ2-7; TRBD1 is a possible D gene (6 bases). This CDR3 region has 15 residues. Trimming took 5 bases from V and 2 from J, leaving 16 bases between them. CDR1 and CDR2 from the germline V gene are MDHEN and SYDVKM. The CDR3 here is CASSIPPTGTYEQYF. The CDR3 DNA reads as TGTGCCAGCAGTATCCCACCCACAGGGACCTACGAGCAGTACTTC.

A few counts support this clone. The chain links TRBV28 to TRBJ1-1; no clear D gene. Per germline, CDR1 MDHEN and CDR2 SYDVKM. This CDR3 has 13 residues. V lost 7 bases, J lost 0 bases, and 9 bases lay in between. The CDR3 region is CASKTVLNTEAFF. The CDR3 DNA follows: TGTGCCAGCAAAACTGTATTGAACACTGAAGCTTTCTTT.

The chain has TRBV15 and TRBJ2-5; tentative D call: TRBD2 (7 bases). V was clipped by 0 bases and J by 3 bases, with 17 bases between them. The CDR3 loop spans 17 amino acids. The germline V gene has CDR1 LNHNV and CDR2 YYDKDF (reference sequence). CDR3 sequence (DNA): TGTGCCACCAGCAGAGATTATGCAGGGGCGGGGGAAGAGACCCAGTACTTC. Translation gives CATSRDYAGAGEETQYF.

Concerning this clone itself: Other DNA sequences from this sample encode an identical CDR3 as well. The rearrangement uses TRBV2 and TRBJ2-1; the match to TRBD1 covers 9 bases. Germline CDR1 SNHLY, CDR2 FYNNEI. The CDR3 runs to 17 residues. J lost 4 bases, V lost 7 bases, and 14 bases had no gene match. The CDR3 here is CASTLLQGARVYNEQFF. The CDR3 nucleotides read TGTGCCAGCACCCTCCTACAGGGGGCGAGGGTATACAATGAGCAGTTCTTC.

The rearrangement uses TRBV7-8 and TRBJ2-6; D gene ambiguous. The germline CDR1 and CDR2 sequences are SGHVS and FQNEAQ. This CDR3 is built from 14 residues. The germline V and J ends were trimmed by 1 base and 3 bases, with 4 bases remaining between them. CDR3 sequence (DNA): TGTGCCAGCAGCTTAGAGCGTGGGGCCAACGTCCTGACTTTC. As protein: CASSLERGANVLTF. The complete variable domain, with remaining parts taken from reference TRBV7-8 and TRBJ2-6, reads GAGVSQSPRYKVAKRGQDVALRCDPISGHVSLFWYQQALGQGPEFLTYFQNEAQLDKSGLPSDRFFAERPEGSVSTLKIQRTQQEDSAVYLCASSLERGANVLTFGAGSRLTVL.

J is TRBJ2-5 and V is TRBV7-8, with D possibly matching TRBD1 (6 bases). Trimming pared 1 base from V and 4 bases from J, leaving 16 bases between. The CDR3 loop spans 16 amino acids. CDR1 SGHVS and CDR2 FQNEAQ come from the germline V gene. Here the CDR3 reads CASSLGALGTLETQYF. The CDR3 DNA reads as TGTGCCAGCAGCTTAGGAGCCCTGGGGACACTAGAGACCCAGTACTTC.

The gene calls are TRBV11-2 and TRBJ2-1; D is perhaps TRBD2 (6 bases). The CDR3 extends over 15 amino acids. Between the trimmed V and J ends, which lost 5 bases and 4 bases, there was a span of 15 bases. Germline V gene lookup returns CDR1 SGHAT and CDR2 FQNNGV. CDR3 protein: CASSPSMSGYNEQFF. For the CDR3, the DNA is TGTGCCAGCAGCCCCTCAATGAGCGGGTACAATGAGCAGTTCTTC. Full variable domain (rest looked up from reference TRBV11-2 and TRBJ2-1): EAGVAQSPRYKIIEKRQSVAFWCNPISGHATLYWYQQILGQGPKLLIQFQNNGVVDDSQLPKDRFSAERLKGVDSTLKIQPAKLEDSAVYLCASSPSMSGYNEQFFGPGTRLTVL.

The rearrangement joins TRBV19 to TRBJ2-1; TRBD2 matches at 11 bases. With V trimmed by 5 bases and J by 0 bases, 12 bases remained unmatched. In germline, CDR1 is LNHDA, CDR2 SQIVND (reference sequence). The CDR3 is 19 residues long. CDR3 sequence: CASSDRTSGRVYSYNEQFF. CDR3 sequence (DNA): TGTGCCAGTAGTGATCGGACTAGCGGGCGCGTTTACTCCTACAATGAGCAGTTCTTC.

This clone has just a few counts. V and J are TRBV6-6 and TRBJ1-5; 8 bases map to TRBD1. CDR3 length: 16 residues. V lost 2 bases, J lost 7 bases, and 10 bases stayed unmatched. From germline, CDR1 is MNHNY and CDR2 SVGAGI (reference sequence). As DNA, the CDR3 is TGTGCCAGCAGTTACGTCGTGGCAGGGGGCGACCAGCCCCAGCATTTT. Amino acids: CASSYVVAGGDQPQHF.

The chain uses TRBV10-3 and TRBJ2-7, with D possibly TRBD1 on 6 matching bases. The germline V gene has CDR1 ENHRY and CDR2 SYGVKD. This CDR3 has 11 amino acids. V was trimmed by 9 bases and J by 1 base, leaving 7 bases between them. The DNA for the CDR3 is TGTGCCATAGGACAGTCCTACGAGCAGTACTTC. Translation: CAIGQSYEQYF.

Details on this clone: Germline and junction disagree at one end, which may indicate a read error. The rearrangement links TRBV2 to TRBJ1-2; D is unresolved. The CDR3 consists of 11 residues. Germline V gene data show CDR1 as SNHLY and CDR2 as FYNNEI. The CDR3 DNA sequence: TGTGCCAGTAGTGGGAGCTATGGCTACACCTTC. Protein sequence: CASSGSYGYTF.

This clone appeared a single time. The rearrangement links TRBV18 to TRBJ2-5, with D hard to call. There are 12 residues in the CDR3. Germline CDR1 reads KGHSH; CDR2 reads LQKENI. V lost 3 bases, J lost 1 base, and 3 bases lay in between. CDR3 protein: CASSPRQETQYF. In DNA form, the CDR3 reads TGTGCCAGCTCACCTCGCCAAGAGACCCAGTACTTC. Full variable domain (missing parts from reference TRBV18 and TRBJ2-5): NAGVMQNPRHLVRRRGQEARLRCSPMKGHSHVYWYRQLPEEGLKFMVYLQKENIIDESGMPKERFSAEFPKEGPSILRIQQVVRGDSAAYFCASSPRQETQYFGPGTRLLVL.

The CDR3 bases are TGTGCCAGCAGTCCCCAGGGGGGCACTGAAGCTTTCTTT. This translates into CASSPQGGTEAFF. This sequence joins TRBV6-5 and TRBJ1-1; 7 bases match TRBD1. CDR1 and CDR2 from the germline V gene are MNHEY and SVGAGI. J gave up 4 bases and V 5 bases, and 4 bases lay outside the gene matches. The CDR3 runs 13 residues.

The rearrangement uses TRBV2 and TRBJ2-7; the match to TRBD2 covers 7 bases. Germline V CDR1 and CDR2: SNHLY, FYNNEI. This CDR3 spans 15 amino acids. Trimming at V came to 7 bases and at J to 0 bases, leaving 9 bases not matched to a gene. Here the CDR3 reads CASITAGSTSYEQYF. Written as DNA, the CDR3 is TGTGCCAGCATCACAGCGGGGTCAACCTCCTACGAGCAGTACTTC.

This clone was seen only a few times. V gene TRBV19 combines with J gene TRBJ2-1, with D possibly matching TRBD2 (6 bases). The CDR3 extends over 18 amino acids. Trimming took off 0 bases at V and 0 bases at J, with 15 bases between the two ends. Germline CDR1 and CDR2: LNHDA and SQIVND (reference sequence). The CDR3 DNA reads TGTGCCAGTAGTATAGATAGCGGAGCGTCAAGCTCCTACAATGAGCAGTTCTTC. Protein product: CASSIDSGASSSYNEQFF.

The gene calls are TRBV5-4 and TRBJ2-7, with D maybe TRBD2 (5 bases). V was shortened by 3 bases and J by 2 bases, with 12 bases between the two germline ends. This CDR3 is 14 amino acids long. Germline V CDR1 and CDR2: SGHNT, YYREEE (reference sequence). CDR3 residues: CASSWTEGAYEQYF. The CDR3 region has the DNA TGTGCCAGCAGCTGGACCGAGGGTGCCTACGAGCAGTACTTC.

The chain couples TRBV19 to TRBJ2-1, with D unresolved. CDR3 size: 15 residues. V was cut by 5 bases and J by 0 bases, with 11 bases left in between. In germline, CDR1 is LNHDA, CDR2 SQIVND (reference sequence). CDR3 coding DNA: TGTGCCAGTAGTTTAGTACCGAGCTCCTACAATGAGCAGTTCTTC. As protein: CASSLVPSSYNEQFF. The full variable domain, in which reference TRBV19 and TRBJ2-1 provide the parts outside the CDR3, is DGGITQSPKYLFRKEGQNVTLSCEQNLNHDAMYWYRQDPGQGLRLIYYSQIVNDFQKGDIAEGYSVSREKKESFPLTVTSAQKNPTAFYLCASSLVPSSYNEQFFGPGTRLTVL.